This T cell receptor (beta chain) was identified during a study of metastatic and nonmetastatic thyroid tumors. As for the study in general: The comparison covered peripheral blood and tumor or nodule tissue in malignant and benign thyroid patients.

Every patient underwent thyroid surgery untreated. Through MiXCR, TCRdb re-clonotyped the PCR reads. This table has 26,000 or so clones, about 16% appearing once. This clone was seen at least ten times. From germline, CDR1 is MNHEY and CDR2 SMNVEV (reference sequence). J gave up 4 bases and V 2 bases, and 3 bases lay outside the gene matches. The CDR3 loop spans 14 amino acids. Sequencing used blood. V and J are TRBV27 and TRBJ2-5, with 8 bases matching TRBD2. The clonotype was recovered from a male donor with papillary thyroid cancer or a benign thyroid nodule (not recorded which). Some clones in this sample may be carry-over from other donors' samples. The CDR3 DNA reads as TGTGCCAGCAGTTTAAGGCTAGCGGGAGAGACCCAGTACTTC. Protein product: CASSLRLAGETQYF.